A single sample is the source of the 8 T cell receptor beta chains below, sequenced in a study of CD8 T cells in Susac syndrome. Random hexamers were used to reverse transcribe about 0.5 to 1 ug of RNA. TCRdb reprocessed the immunoSEQ multiplex PCR reads with MiXCR, giving one entry per CDR3 protein. The data hold 160,000 or so distinct CDR3 sequences, with 92% observed a single time. The sample comprised CD4+ T cells from PBMCs. The origin of the receptors is a human donor in good health.

The gene calls are TRBV5-1 and TRBJ2-5; 7 nucleotides align to TRBD1. The CDR3 has 14 residues. Germline lookup yields CDR1 SGHRS and CDR2 YFSETQ. V shed 6 bases, J shed 6 bases, and the junction held 11 bases outside the gene matches. In nucleotides, the CDR3 is TGCGCCAGCAACATCGACAGGGCCGATAAGACCCAGTACTTC. This gives the protein CASNIDRADKTQYF.

The chain couples TRBV4-3 to TRBJ1-3; no reliable D call. V dropped 1 base and J dropped 4 bases, with 5 bases sitting between them. Germline-derived CDR1 and CDR2 are LGHNA and YSLEER. This CDR3 is 13 amino acids long. The CDR3: CASSQVRGNTIYF. The CDR3 region has the DNA TGCGCCAGCAGCCAAGTTCGAGGAAACACCATATATTTT.

V usage is TRBV20-1 and J usage is TRBJ2-7, with 8 bases matching TRBD1. The CDR3 has 13 amino acids. V was clipped by 3 bases and J by 5 bases; unmatched bases: 6. CDR1 is DFQATT, CDR2 SNEGSKA, per germline (reference sequence). The CDR3 nucleotides are TGCAGTGCTAGTGGTCAGGGGGCGGACGAGCAGTACTTC. This gives the protein CSASGQGADEQYF.

The V call is TRBV24-1, the J call TRBJ1-5, with D maybe TRBD1 (5 bases). V dropped 3 bases and J dropped 0 bases, with 14 bases sitting between them. Germline loops: CDR1 KGHDR, CDR2 SFDVKD. The CDR3 runs 17 residues. CDR3 sequence: CATSDRDGAYSNQPQHF. CDR3 bases: TGTGCCACCAGTGATCGGGATGGGGCATATAGCAATCAGCCCCAGCATTTT.

This clonotype was recorded a few times. The chain has TRBV6-1 and TRBJ2-7; possible D gene TRBD1, 6 bases. The V gene's germline CDR1 is MNHNS and CDR2 SASEGT. The CDR3 length is 13 residues. V lost 7 bases, J lost 4 bases, and 14 bases lay in between. The CDR3 DNA is TGTGCCAGCAAACGTATGGGACAATACGAGCAGTACTTC. Its translation is CASKRMGQYEQYF.

The rearrangement uses TRBV29-1 and TRBJ2-2; maybe TRBD2 (6 bases). CDR3 length equals 13 residues. V lost 7 bases and J lost 4, with 13 bases in between. Germline CDR1 and CDR2: SQVTM and ANQGSEA. DNA of the CDR3: TGCAGCGCCGGGACTGATACCACCGGGGAGCTGTTTTTT. Its protein is CSAGTDTTGELFF.

The chain carries TRBV3-1 and TRBJ2-6, with 7 bases identical to TRBD2. Germline CDR1 is LGHDT and CDR2 is YNNKEL (reference sequence). This CDR3 comprises 17 residues. Losses at the gene ends were 4 bases for V and 2 bases for J; bases not matched to a gene: 8. CDR3 sequence: CASSPREGRPGANVLTF. CDR3 in DNA: TGTGCCAGCAGCCCCAGGGAGGGGAGGCCTGGGGCCAACGTCCTGACTTTC.

The gene calls are TRBV24-1 and TRBJ2-3; 8 bases line up with TRBD1. The V gene's germline CDR1 is KGHDR and CDR2 SFDVKD. CDR3 length: 13 residues. The J segment lost 2 bases and the V segment lost 9 bases, leaving 3 bases of the junction unmatched. The DNA of the CDR3 is TGTGCCACCGAGGGACAGGCCACAGATACGCAGTATTTT. Translated: CATEGQATDTQYF.